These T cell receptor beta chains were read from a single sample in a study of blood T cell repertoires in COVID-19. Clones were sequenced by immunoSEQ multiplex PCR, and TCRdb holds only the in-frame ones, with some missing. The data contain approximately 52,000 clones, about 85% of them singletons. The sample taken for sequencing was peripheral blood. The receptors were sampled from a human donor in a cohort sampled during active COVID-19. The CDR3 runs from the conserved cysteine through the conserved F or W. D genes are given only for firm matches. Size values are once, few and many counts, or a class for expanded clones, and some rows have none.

CDR3nt: TGTGCCCCTGTCGGGGACCAAGAGACCCAGTACTTC
CDR3aa: CAPVGDQETQYF
abundance: .
d_gene: .
j_gene: TRBJ2-5
v_gene: TRBV6-4

CDR3nt: TGTGCCAGCAGCACAGGGTCCTACGAGCAGTACTTC
CDR3aa: CASSTGSYEQYF
abundance: few
d_gene: .
j_gene: TRBJ2-7
v_gene: TRBV28

CDR3nt: TGTGCCAGCAGCCCCCGGGACTCTCTCAATGAGCAGTTCTTC
CDR3aa: CASSPRDSLNEQFF
abundance: once
d_gene: .
j_gene: TRBJ2-1
v_gene: TRBV7-2

CDR3nt: TGTGCCTGGACCCGACAGGGGGCGGCGTATGGCTACACCTTC
CDR3aa: CAWTRQGAAYGYTF
abundance: .
d_gene: TRBD1
j_gene: TRBJ1-2
v_gene: TRBV30

CDR3nt: TGTGCCATCAGTAATACCCGGGACAGGGGTTCACCCCTCCACTTT
CDR3aa: CAISNTRDRGSPLHF
abundance: few
d_gene: TRBD1
j_gene: TRBJ1-6
v_gene: TRBV10-3

CDR3nt: TGTGCCAGCAGCCCGGGACAGGGAGTATACGAGCAGTACTTC
CDR3aa: CASSPGQGVYEQYF
abundance: .
d_gene: TRBD1
j_gene: TRBJ2-7
v_gene: TRBV11-1

CDR3nt: TGTGCCAGTAGTATACCCCGGACAGCTAATTCACCCCTCCACTTT
CDR3aa: CASSIPRTANSPLHF
abundance: once
d_gene: .
j_gene: TRBJ1-6
v_gene: TRBV19

CDR3nt: TGTGCCAGTAAACCCGGACAGGGAGGACTCTACGAGCAGTACTTC
CDR3aa: CASKPGQGGLYEQYF
abundance: .
d_gene: TRBD1
j_gene: TRBJ2-7
v_gene: TRBV19

CDR3nt: TGCGCCAGCAGCCGGACCGGGACAGGTCTTGACTATGGCTACACCTTC
CDR3aa: CASSRTGTGLDYGYTF
abundance: .
d_gene: TRBD1
j_gene: TRBJ1-2
v_gene: TRBV5-1

CDR3nt: TGTGCCAGCAGCAGACGACAGACGAACACTGAAGCTTTCTTT
CDR3aa: CASSRRQTNTEAFF
abundance: .
d_gene: .
j_gene: TRBJ1-1
v_gene: TRBV7-2

CDR3nt: TGTGCCAGCAGTTACCGGGGGAATGGAGGAGAGACCCAGTACTTC
CDR3aa: CASSYRGNGGETQYF
abundance: .
d_gene: .
j_gene: TRBJ2-5
v_gene: TRBV6-5

CDR3nt: TGTGCCAGCTCACTGACGGACAGGGTAGACTATGGCTACACCTTC
CDR3aa: CASSLTDRVDYGYTF
abundance: .
d_gene: TRBD1
j_gene: TRBJ1-2
v_gene: TRBV18

CDR3nt: TGTGCCACCAGTGATTCCGGACTAGCGGAGAGCTCCTACAATGAGCAGTTCTTC
CDR3aa: CATSDSGLAESSYNEQFF
abundance: .
d_gene: TRBD2
j_gene: TRBJ2-1
v_gene: TRBV24-1

CDR3nt: TGTGCCAGCAGCTTATTAGACAGTTCGAGTGGCTACACCTTC
CDR3aa: CASSLLDSSSGYTF
abundance: .
d_gene: .
j_gene: TRBJ1-2
v_gene: TRBV11-1

CDR3nt: TGCGCCAGCGCTCGGGGGAGCTCCTACAATGAGCAGTTCTTC
CDR3aa: CASARGSSYNEQFF
abundance: .
d_gene: .
j_gene: TRBJ2-1
v_gene: TRBV4-1

CDR3nt: TGTGCCAGCAGCTCCCGCGGGGACGGCTACGAGCAGTACTTC
CDR3aa: CASSSRGDGYEQYF
abundance: .
d_gene: .
j_gene: TRBJ2-7
v_gene: TRBV7-8

CDR3nt: TGTGCCACCCGGGCAGGGGTTTCCTACGAGCAGTACTTC
CDR3aa: CATRAGVSYEQYF
abundance: .
d_gene: .
j_gene: TRBJ2-7
v_gene: TRBV15

CDR3nt: TGTGCCAGCAGCTTAGCACAGGTTGGAAACACCATATATTTT
CDR3aa: CASSLAQVGNTIYF
abundance: .
d_gene: .
j_gene: TRBJ1-3
v_gene: TRBV7-6

CDR3nt: TGTGCCAGCTCACCGAACAGACTAGCGGGAGCCTACGAGCAGTACTTC
CDR3aa: CASSPNRLAGAYEQYF
abundance: .
d_gene: TRBD2
j_gene: TRBJ2-7
v_gene: TRBV18

CDR3nt: TGCGCCAGCAGCCAAGCCCGGGAGACCCAGTACTTC
CDR3aa: CASSQARETQYF
abundance: .
d_gene: .
j_gene: TRBJ2-5
v_gene: TRBV4-1

CDR3nt: TGTGCCACCAGCAGAGTGTCTGGGGCTACTGGAAACACCATATATTTT
CDR3aa: CATSRVSGATGNTIYF
abundance: .
d_gene: .
j_gene: TRBJ1-3
v_gene: TRBV15

CDR3nt: TGTGCCAGCAGCTACGAGAGCGCGGGAGTATCCCACGAGCAGTACTTC
CDR3aa: CASSYESAGVSHEQYF
abundance: .
d_gene: TRBD2
j_gene: TRBJ2-7
v_gene: TRBV7-6

CDR3nt: TGTGCCAGTAGTAGAGGAGGGGGCACACCAATGAACACTGAAGCTTTCTTT
CDR3aa: CASSRGGGTPMNTEAFF
abundance: few
d_gene: TRBD1
j_gene: TRBJ1-1
v_gene: TRBV19

CDR3nt: TGTGCCATCAGTGGTCTGGGGCCAATCTTGAACACTGAAGCTTTCTTT
CDR3aa: CAISGLGPILNTEAFF
abundance: few
d_gene: .
j_gene: TRBJ1-1
v_gene: TRBV10-3

CDR3nt: TGTGCCAGCAGCCCGGCAGGACAGGACTACGAGCAGTACTTC
CDR3aa: CASSPAGQDYEQYF
abundance: .
d_gene: TRBD1
j_gene: TRBJ2-7
v_gene: TRBV28

CDR3nt: TGTGCCAGCAGTTTAGTTGGTCTAGCGGGAGCGCAAGAGACCCAGTACTTC
CDR3aa: CASSLVGLAGAQETQYF
abundance: .
d_gene: TRBD2
j_gene: TRBJ2-5
v_gene: TRBV27

CDR3nt: TGTGCCAGCAGTGTAGGCAGGGGGATTGGGGAGCTGTTTTTT
CDR3aa: CASSVGRGIGELFF
abundance: .
d_gene: TRBD1
j_gene: TRBJ2-2
v_gene: TRBV2

CDR3nt: TGTGCCAGCGGGGGACAGATCTACGAGCAGTACTTC
CDR3aa: CASGGQIYEQYF
abundance: .
d_gene: TRBD1
j_gene: TRBJ2-7
v_gene: TRBV6-5

CDR3nt: TGCGCCAGCAGCCGGGCCGGGCGGACAGGCGGGGAGACCCAGTACTTC
CDR3aa: CASSRAGRTGGETQYF
abundance: .
d_gene: TRBD1
j_gene: TRBJ2-5
v_gene: TRBV5-1

CDR3nt: TGTGCCAGCAGCTTAGCCCCCACCCGACTAGCGGGAGTCTACGAGCAGTACTTC
CDR3aa: CASSLAPTRLAGVYEQYF
abundance: .
d_gene: TRBD2
j_gene: TRBJ2-7
v_gene: TRBV7-9

CDR3nt: TGTGCCAGCAGCGTAGGTCGACAGGGAAACACAGATACGCAGTATTTT
CDR3aa: CASSVGRQGNTDTQYF
abundance: .
d_gene: TRBD1
j_gene: TRBJ2-3
v_gene: TRBV7-2

CDR3nt: TGTGCCAGTGGACAGACTGACATCTACCCCAACACCGGGGAGCTGTTTTTT
CDR3aa: CASGQTDIYPNTGELFF
abundance: .
d_gene: .
j_gene: TRBJ2-2
v_gene: TRBV19

CDR3nt: TGTGCCAGCAGCGTAGACCCTACAGGGGTGGTTGCTGAAGCTTTCTTT
CDR3aa: CASSVDPTGVVAEAFF
abundance: .
d_gene: TRBD1
j_gene: TRBJ1-1
v_gene: TRBV9

CDR3nt: TGTGCCAGCAGCACGTGGGACAGGGGACGGTCGAACACCGGGGAGCTGTTTTTT
CDR3aa: CASSTWDRGRSNTGELFF
abundance: .
d_gene: TRBD1
j_gene: TRBJ2-2
v_gene: TRBV7-9